The 25 T cell receptor beta chains below were found in one sample sequenced in a study of siplizumab effects on memory and regulatory T cells. TCRdb's table, derived via immunoSEQ multiplex PCR, lists solely in-frame clones and lacks some. The sample shows about 80,000 clones, just under 95% of them seen only once. The sample taken for sequencing was CD8+ T cells sorted from blood. The source is a human donor in good health.

CDR3 sequence (DNA): TGTGCCAGCAGCGCTAGCACAGATACGCAGTATTTT. It is translated as CASSASTDTQYF. This chain links TRBV9 with TRBJ2-3; D not certain. V shed 3 bases and J shed 0 bases, with 2 bases lying between them. Germline V gives CDR1 SGDLS, CDR2 YYNGEE. The CDR3 totals 12 residues. Full variable domain (missing parts from reference TRBV9 and TRBJ2-3): DSGVTQTPKHLITATGQRVTLRCSPRSGDLSVYWYQQSLDQGLQFLIQYYNGEERAKGNILERFSAQQFPDLHSELNLSSLELGDSALYFCASSASTDTQYFGPGTRLTVL.

The CDR3 nucleotides are TGTGCCAGCAACCAACCCGGGACCTCCGCCCGGTATGAGCAGTACTTC. Amino acid sequence: CASNQPGTSARYEQYF. This chain joins TRBV21-1 and TRBJ2-7. TRBV21-1 is a listed pseudogene. CDR3 length: 16 amino acids.

This chain connects TRBV6-5 to TRBJ1-1; D gene uncertain. The CDR3 runs to 14 residues. The V gene's germline CDR1 is MNHEY and CDR2 SVGAGI. V dropped 4 bases and J dropped 4 bases, with 13 bases sitting between them. The CDR3 DNA reads as TGTGCCAGCAGTTTAGACCCACGGGCCACTGAAGCTTTCTTT. This codes for CASSLDPRATEAFF.

This chain joins TRBV7-6 and TRBJ2-3; D is tentatively TRBD1 or TRBD2 (6 bases each). Germline V lookup: CDR1 SGHVS, CDR2 FNYEAQ. This CDR3 spans 16 amino acids. Trimming removed 6 bases from V and 4 bases from J, with 20 bases in between. CDR3 DNA: TGTGCCAGCAGTTCGTCATTCCGGGGGCCACCAGATACGCAGTATTTT. Residues: CASSSSFRGPPDTQYF.

The V gene is TRBV6-6, the J gene TRBJ2-7, with 10 bases fitting TRBD2. This CDR3 has 14 residues. Germline assignment: CDR1 MNHNY and CDR2 SVGAGI (reference sequence). With 7 bases clipped from V and 3 bases from J, the junction kept 6 bases outside the gene matches. The CDR3 nucleotides are TGTGCCAGCAAACCCCGGACTAGCGGCTACGAGCAGTACTTC. This encodes CASKPRTSGYEQYF.

The chain carries TRBV27 and TRBJ2-5; D is unresolved. This CDR3 is 16 amino acids long. Per germline, CDR1 MNHEY and CDR2 SMNVEV (reference sequence). Trimming took 5 bases from V and 1 from J, leaving 17 bases between them. The CDR3 nucleotides read TGTGCCAGCAGTCGCTTAATAGACCTACTCCAAGAGACCCAGTACTTC. This codes for CASSRLIDLLQETQYF.

This sequence joins TRBV11-3 and TRBJ2-5; 10 positions match TRBD1. After removal of 5 bases from V and 5 bases from J, the junction contained 14 bases not matched to a gene. CDR1 and CDR2 (germline): SGHNT, YENEEA. The CDR3 has 17 residues. CDR3 protein: CASSRKNDRGLRETQYF. The CDR3 DNA reads as TGTGCCAGCAGCCGTAAAAACGACAGGGGGCTGAGGGAGACCCAGTACTTC.

CDR3 in amino acids: CASWTPFEDTQYF. For the CDR3, the DNA is TGTGCCAGCTGGACTCCCTTCGAAGATACGCAGTATTTT. The rearrangement joins TRBV11-2 to TRBJ2-3; D is possibly TRBD2 (5 bases). The CDR3 is 13 amino acids. Germline values: CDR1 SGHAT, CDR2 FQNNGV. Trimming cost V 8 bases and J 5 bases, with 14 bases left between them.

The chain's CDR3 is CASSQSKGRFEAFF. Here the CDR3 DNA reads TGTGCCAGCAGCCAATCCAAGGGAAGGTTTGAAGCTTTCTTT. This chain connects TRBV16 to TRBJ1-1; D remains ambiguous. The CDR3 covers 14 residues. Trimming stripped 0 bases from V and 7 bases from J, with 12 bases between. Germline-derived CDR1 and CDR2 are KGHSY and FQNENV.

The chain recombines TRBV5-1 with TRBJ2-7, with TRBD2 matching 7 bases. V lost 5 bases to trimming and J lost 4 bases; unmatched junction nucleotides: 9. The CDR3 contains 14 residues. Germline lookup yields CDR1 SGHRS and CDR2 YFSETQ. CDR3 sequence: CASRGEGRMYEQYF. CDR3 nucleotides: TGCGCCAGCAGGGGGGAGGGGAGGATGTACGAGCAGTACTTC.

The V call is TRBV7-9, the J call TRBJ2-3, with D maybe TRBD2 (6 bases). Trimming pared 3 bases from V and 4 bases from J, leaving 14 bases between. The germline V gene encodes CDR1 SEHNR and CDR2 FQNEAQ (reference sequence). There are 15 residues in the CDR3. The CDR3 sequence is CASSFGGEVADTQYF. The CDR3 coding sequence is TGTGCCAGCAGCTTCGGGGGAGAGGTCGCAGATACGCAGTATTTT.

The chain uses TRBV15 and TRBJ2-5; 9 bases match TRBD1. This CDR3 is 17 amino acids long. Germline loops: CDR1 LNHNV, CDR2 YYDKDF (reference sequence). The V gene end was trimmed by 1 base and the J gene end by 5 bases; junction bases not matched to a gene: 11. In DNA form, the CDR3 reads TGTGCCACCAGCAGAGTAATCACAGGGGGCTGGGAGGAGACCCAGTACTTC. It yields the protein CATSRVITGGWEETQYF.

The rearrangement joins TRBV9 to TRBJ2-1; 7 positions agree with TRBD2. V gave up 0 bases and J gave up 4 bases; unmatched junction bases: 4. Germline V lookup: CDR1 SGDLS, CDR2 YYNGEE. CDR3 length: 15 amino acids. This CDR3 reads CASSVGSGLYNEQFF. The CDR3 nucleotides are TGTGCCAGCAGCGTAGGTAGCGGGCTTTACAATGAGCAGTTCTTC.

The chain is built from TRBV19 and TRBJ2-5, with D hard to call. V was clipped by 1 base and J by 3 bases, with 9 bases between them. This CDR3 is built from 14 residues. Germline-derived CDR1 and CDR2 are LNHDA and SQIVND (reference sequence). This CDR3 is CASSIVGRKETQYF. The DNA of the CDR3 is TGTGCCAGTAGTATAGTGGGCAGAAAAGAGACCCAGTACTTC.

The chain recombines TRBV28 with TRBJ2-1; D ambiguous. Germline CDR1 reads MDHEN; CDR2 reads SYDVKM. Trimming stripped 5 bases from V and 6 bases from J, with 8 bases between. CDR3 length: 12 residues. The CDR3 loop reads CASSLPANEQFF. CDR3 in DNA: TGTGCCAGCAGTCTACCAGCCAATGAGCAGTTCTTC.

Remarks on this clone: At one end, the junction sequence differs from germline, possibly due to a read error. This sequence joins TRBV27 and TRBJ2-7, with TRBD2 matching over 7 bases. This CDR3 has 14 amino acids. CDR1 MNHEY and CDR2 SMNVEV come from the germline V gene (reference sequence). For the CDR3, the DNA is TGTGCCAGCGGTTTAGCGGGCCGTATCCACGAGCAGTACTTC. It codes for CASGLAGRIHEQYF.

CDR3 in DNA: TGTGCCAGCAGTTCTACAGGGGTGGCGGGCTACACCTTC. It codes for CASSSTGVAGYTF. This chain links TRBV7-6 with TRBJ1-2, with 7 positions matching TRBD1. Trimming took 6 bases from V and 8 from J; bases not matched to a gene: 9. This CDR3 is 13 amino acids long. The V gene's germline CDR1 is SGHVS and CDR2 FNYEAQ. The full variable domain, with the rest looked up from reference TRBV7-6 and TRBJ1-2, is GAGVSQSPRYKVTKRGQDVALRCDPISGHVSLYWYRQALGQGPEFLTYFNYEAQQDKSGLPNDRFSAERPEGSISTLTIQRTEQRDSAMYRCASSSTGVAGYTFGSGTRLTVV.

The genes are TRBV27 and TRBJ2-7; no reliable D call. The CDR3 has 19 residues. Trimming took off 8 bases at V and 2 bases at J, with 31 bases between the two ends. Germline lookup yields CDR1 MNHEY and CDR2 SMNVEV (reference sequence). CDR3 region: CASPPFCIQHGTKTYEQYF. In nucleotides, the CDR3 is TGTGCCAGCCCCCCGTTCTGCATCCAACACGGTACTAAGACCTACGAGCAGTACTTC.

The V and J genes are TRBV7-9 and TRBJ1-1, with TRBD1 matching over 9 bases. CDR1 is SEHNR, CDR2 FQNEAQ, per germline (reference sequence). Trimming cost V 5 bases and J 1 base; bases outside gene matches: 5. CDR3 length: 15 residues. The CDR3 nucleotides read TGTGCCAGCAGCCCCAGACAGGGGGGGAACACTGAAGCTTTCTTT. It codes for CASSPRQGGNTEAFF.

V usage is TRBV19 and J usage is TRBJ2-1; 13 bases fit TRBD2. CDR1 is LNHDA and CDR2 is SQIVND in the germline V gene (reference sequence). The CDR3 has 16 amino acids. Trimming cost V 1 base and J 7 bases; bases outside gene matches: 4. The CDR3 loop reads CASSIAGLAGKNEQFF. The CDR3 DNA follows: TGTGCCAGTAGTATAGCGGGACTAGCGGGGAAGAATGAGCAGTTCTTC.

The chain has TRBV18 and TRBJ1-1, with D possibly being TRBD1 (5 bases). CDR3 length equals 12 residues. Germline V lookup: CDR1 KGHSH, CDR2 LQKENI. The V gene lost 3 bases and the J gene lost 5 bases, with 7 bases spanning the gap. This CDR3 is CASSPEGTEAFF. CDR3 nucleotide sequence: TGTGCCAGCTCACCGGAGGGGACTGAAGCTTTCTTT. The full variable domain, with the rest looked up from reference TRBV18 and TRBJ1-1, is NAGVMQNPRHLVRRRGQEARLRCSPMKGHSHVYWYRQLPEEGLKFMVYLQKENIIDESGMPKERFSAEFPKEGPSILRIQQVVRGDSAAYFCASSPEGTEAFFGQGTRLTVV.

The chain employs TRBV28 and TRBJ1-2, with D possibly matching TRBD1 (5 bases). The V end was cut by 5 bases, the J end by 4 bases, with 17 bases between. The length of the CDR3 is 15 residues. CDR1 is MDHEN, CDR2 SYDVKM, per germline. Here the CDR3 reads CASSLTLGGSYGYTF. DNA for the CDR3: TGTGCCAGCAGTCTAACATTGGGGGGATCCTATGGCTACACCTTC.

This chain joins TRBV5-6 and TRBJ2-7; D tentatively fits TRBD1 or TRBD2 (6 bases each). CDR3 length: 13 amino acids. Germline CDR1 SGHDT, CDR2 YYEEEE. V was clipped by 4 bases and J by 4 bases, with 12 bases between them. CDR3 amino acids: CASSPGAGYEQYF. Written as DNA, the CDR3 is TGTGCCAGCAGCCCAGGGGCGGGATACGAGCAGTACTTC.

V usage is TRBV27 and J usage is TRBJ2-7; no clear D. The CDR3 sequence is 11 residues long. Germline loops: CDR1 MNHEY, CDR2 SMNVEV (reference sequence). The V and J ends lost 2 bases and 5 bases respectively, with 4 bases between them. The DNA of the CDR3 is TGTGCCAGCAGTTTAGGGAACGAGCAGTACTTC. As protein: CASSLGNEQYF.

The chain has TRBV11-2 and TRBJ2-7, with D unresolved. The CDR3 runs to 14 residues. The germline gives CDR1 SGHAT, CDR2 FQNNGV. The ends were cut back, 0 bases at V and 3 bases at J, with 9 bases in the middle. The CDR3 DNA is TGTGCCAGCAGCTTAGATCAAGGAAACTACGAGCAGTACTTC. Protein sequence: CASSLDQGNYEQYF.